This TCR beta chain was found in a study of blood T cell repertoires in COVID-19. Looking at the study overall: From T cells, B-cell-depleted T cells, or PBMCs came the material, which was cDNA or gDNA.

Per the original methods: Amplified reference gene primers provided the basis for estimating nucleated cell counts. Clones were read by immunoSEQ multiplex PCR, and TCRdb kept only the in-frame ones, dropping some. That table supplies the V and J calls and clone size; D and trimming were determined from the DNA. The sample yields 300,000 to 400,000 clones, approximately 82% seen once. Germline values: CDR1 SGHRS, CDR2 YFSETQ. With 0 bases clipped from V and 8 bases from J, the junction kept 2 bases outside the gene matches. CDR3 length: 14 amino acids. The chain is built from TRBV5-1 and TRBJ1-4; 9 nucleotides agree with TRBD1. The sequence was obtained from a man younger than 45 with active or convalescent COVID-19. Sequenced input: peripheral blood. This CDR3 reads CASSLATGGEKLFF. In nucleotides, the CDR3 is TGCGCCAGCAGCTTGGCGACAGGGGGAGAAAAACTGTTTTTT.